This T cell receptor (beta chain) originates from a study of control samples from healthy donors and cancer patients (dated by TCRdb to between 2020 and 2021). Library prep was done by the immunoSEQ multiplex PCR assay. Imported from immuneACCESS, the table was reduced by TCRdb to in-frame sequences with V and J called. These copies leave out some clones; in studies compared against another copy, an unresolved V gene accounts for under half, and the cause of the remainder is not known. Present in this sample are roughly 63,000 clones, about 92% of which were seen just once. 1.7% of the sample belongs to the ten largest clones. About this clone: It lacks a known antigen. Base qualities are missing; no much larger clone stands one base away.

Sequencing used PBMCs. The clonotype was recovered from a man aged 40-49 years with colorectal cancer.

The sequenced DNA: TGTGCCAGCAGCTTGACAGCCACCGGGGAGCTGTTTTTT. Its protein is CASSLTATGELFF. This receptor chain uses TRBV7-3 and TRBJ2-2; D gene: possibly TRBD1, on 5 matching bases. A distance of 6 bases separates the germline ends of V and J, which lose 3 bases and 4 bases respectively. The germline V gene supplies CDR1 SGHTA and CDR2 FQGTGA. Spanning cysteine to phenylalanine, the CDR3 consists of 13 amino acids. The retained sequence is limited to the CDR3, 39 bases, with the frame set at the first base. Supplemented by the reference TRBV7-3 and TRBJ2-2 proteins around the CDR3, the complete variable domain is GAGVSQTPSNKVTEKGKYVELRCDPISGHTALYWYRQSLGQGPEFLIYFQGTGAADDSGLPNDRFFAVRPEGSVSTLKIQRTERGDSAVYLCASSLTATGELFFGEGSRLTVL.